This T cell receptor beta chain came from a study of cytomegalovirus exposure and HLA in healthy donors. The study, taken as a whole, reports: It was approximately 170 TCR beta chains that were listed as cytomegalovirus-associated. The authors judged a highly shared variant cluster likely a sequencing artifact. Later findings reportedly placed an Asian-associated ancestry cluster below the approximately 670-donor mean for N-insertions.

Turning to this clone: The antigen is not known.

CDR1 and CDR2 (germline): SEHNR, FQNEAQ (reference sequence). V shed 5 bases and J shed 3 bases, with 11 bases lying between them. The CDR3 consists of 13 residues. Amplification used 60 Vbeta primers and 13 Jbeta primers. Method: immunoSEQ multiplex PCR; TCRdb's copy keeps in-frame clones and lacks some. Found here are 90,000 to 95,000 clones, over 75% of them singletons; the top ten hold approximately 2%. The chain recombines TRBV7-9 with TRBJ2-7; D call uncertain. The TCR comes from a man between 18 and 29 years old in good health and CMV-seronegative. Sample: PBMCs. The CDR3 DNA reads as TGTGCCAGCAGCACCACGCGGAGCTACGAGCAGTACTTC. Translation: CASSTTRSYEQYF. The whole variable domain, filled in from reference TRBV7-9 and TRBJ2-7, reads DTGVSQNPRHKITKRGQNVTFRCDPISEHNRLYWYRQTLGQGPEFLTYFQNEAQLEKSRLLSDRFSAERPKGSFSTLEIQRTEQGDSAMYLCASSTTRSYEQYFGPGTRLTVT.